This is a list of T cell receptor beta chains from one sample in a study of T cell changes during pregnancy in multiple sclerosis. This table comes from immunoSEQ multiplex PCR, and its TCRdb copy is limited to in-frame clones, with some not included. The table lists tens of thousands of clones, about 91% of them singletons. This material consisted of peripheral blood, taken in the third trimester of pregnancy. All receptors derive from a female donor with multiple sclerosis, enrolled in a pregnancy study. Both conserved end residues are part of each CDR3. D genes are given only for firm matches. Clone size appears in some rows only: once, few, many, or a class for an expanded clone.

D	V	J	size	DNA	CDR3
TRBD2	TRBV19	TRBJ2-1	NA	TGTGCCAGTAGTACCCAGCGGGACCCCTACAATGAGCAGTTCTTC	CASSTQRDPYNEQFF
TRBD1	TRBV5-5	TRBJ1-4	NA	TGTGCCAGCAGCATGGGACAGGCGGAAAAACTGTTTTTT	CASSMGQAEKLFF
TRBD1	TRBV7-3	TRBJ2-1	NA	TGTGCCAGCAGCTCGTCCGGGACAGGGGGCGGGAATGAGCAGTTCTTC	CASSSSGTGGGNEQFF
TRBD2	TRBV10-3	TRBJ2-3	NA	TGTGCCATCAGTAGGGGGACTAGCGGGACTGGGGATACGCAGTATTTT	CAISRGTSGTGDTQYF
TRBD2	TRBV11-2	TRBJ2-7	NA	TGTGCCAGCAGCTTATCTAGCGGGAGGAACTACGAGCAGTACTTC	CASSLSSGRNYEQYF
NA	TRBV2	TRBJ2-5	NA	TGTGCCAGCAGTGGCGTGGAGGCTCAAGAGACCCAGTACTTC	CASSGVEAQETQYF
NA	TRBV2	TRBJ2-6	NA	TGTGCCAGCACCCTACCGCCTGGGGCCAACGTCCTGACTTTC	CASTLPPGANVLTF
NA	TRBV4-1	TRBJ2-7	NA	TGCGCCAGCAGCCAAGCTTTTGGACAGTCCTACGAGCAGTACTTC	CASSQAFGQSYEQYF
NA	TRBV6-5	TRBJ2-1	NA	TGTGCCAGCAGTAGGCTAGCGTCAAGGGATGAGCAGTTCTTC	CASSRLASRDEQFF
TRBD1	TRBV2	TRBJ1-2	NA	TGTGCCAGCAGTCTACCCCCGGGACAGAAATATGGCTACACCTTC	CASSLPPGQKYGYTF
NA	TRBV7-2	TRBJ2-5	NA	TGTGCCAGCAGCTTAGTTCGAGAGACCCAGTACTTC	CASSLVRETQYF
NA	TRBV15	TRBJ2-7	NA	TGTGCCACCAGCAGACTTAGGGATTGGGGGCAGGACGAGCAGTACTTC	CATSRLRDWGQDEQYF
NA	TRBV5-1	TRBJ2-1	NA	TGCGCCAGCAGCTCTGGTTATGGGGCTGAGCAGTTCTTC	CASSSGYGAEQFF
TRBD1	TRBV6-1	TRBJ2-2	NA	TGTGCCGCCGCCGGGACAGGGCGAACCGGGGAGCTGTTTTTT	CAAAGTGRTGELFF
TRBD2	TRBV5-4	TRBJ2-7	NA	TGTGCCAGCAGCTTATCTGCGGGAGGTCCCTACGAGCAGTACTTC	CASSLSAGGPYEQYF
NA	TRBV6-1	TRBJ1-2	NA	TGTGCCAGCAGTGAATTCGACACCGATGGCTACACCTTC	CASSEFDTDGYTF
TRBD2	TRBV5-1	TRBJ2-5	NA	TGCGCCAGCAGCCCTTTAGCGGGGGGGTCGAAGACCCAGTACTTC	CASSPLAGGSKTQYF
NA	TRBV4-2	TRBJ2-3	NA	TGTGCCAGCAGCCAAGCCCCAACAGATACGCAGTATTTT	CASSQAPTDTQYF
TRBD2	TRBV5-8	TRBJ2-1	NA	TGTGCCAGCAGCAGATTTAGCGGGAGCTCCTACAATGAGCAGTTCTTC	CASSRFSGSSYNEQFF
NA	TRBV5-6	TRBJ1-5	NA	TGTGCCAGCAGCTTGGGCGCTGAAGGCAATCAGCCCCAGCATTTT	CASSLGAEGNQPQHF
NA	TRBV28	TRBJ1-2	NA	TGTGCCATCCAGGGAGGGAACTATGGCTACACCTTC	CAIQGGNYGYTF
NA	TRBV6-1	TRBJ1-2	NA	TGTGCCAGCAGTGAAGTCGGGATGGGTTTAAACTATGGCTACACCTTC	CASSEVGMGLNYGYTF
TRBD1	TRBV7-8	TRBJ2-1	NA	TGTGCCAGCAGCTCCACCGGGACAGGGATTCTGTTCTTC	CASSSTGTGILFF
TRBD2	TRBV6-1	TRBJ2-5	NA	TGTGCCAGCAGTTCAATCGCGGGAGTCCAGGAGACCCAGTACTTC	CASSSIAGVQETQYF
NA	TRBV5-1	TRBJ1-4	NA	TGCGCCAGCAGCTTGAGTACGGCTAATGAAAAACTGTTTTTT	CASSLSTANEKLFF
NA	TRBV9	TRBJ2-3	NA	TGTGCCAGCAGCGTATCGGGGGTTCCAACAGATACGCAGTATTTT	CASSVSGVPTDTQYF
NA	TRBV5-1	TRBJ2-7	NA	TGCGCCAGCAGCCATGACACCCACTACGAGCAGTACTTC	CASSHDTHYEQYF
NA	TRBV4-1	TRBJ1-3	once	TGCGCCAGCAGCCAAGAGGCCGCAGACTCTGGAAACACCATATATTTT	CASSQEAADSGNTIYF
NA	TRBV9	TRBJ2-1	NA	TGTGCCAGCAGCTTCAGAGGCGCGGTAAACTCCTACAATGAGCAGTTCTTC	CASSFRGAVNSYNEQFF
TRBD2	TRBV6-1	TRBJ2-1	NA	TGTGCCAGCAGTGAAGTGGGACTAGCGGAGCGCAATGAGCAGTTCTTC	CASSEVGLAERNEQFF
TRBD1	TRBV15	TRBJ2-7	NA	TGTGCCACCAGCAGAGATGTCAGGGGGACCCTCGAGCAGTACTTC	CATSRDVRGTLEQYF
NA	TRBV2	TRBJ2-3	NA	TGTGCCAGCAGCGAGGAGTTATTGGACACAGATACGCAGTATTTT	CASSEELLDTDTQYF
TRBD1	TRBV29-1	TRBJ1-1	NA	TGCAGCGTTGAAGTGGGTCAGGGGGCCAATGAAGCTTTCTTT	CSVEVGQGANEAFF
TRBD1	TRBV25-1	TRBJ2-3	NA	TGTGCCAGCAGTGAAGAGGACAGGGGGAAATTCGCAGATACGCAGTATTTT	CASSEEDRGKFADTQYF
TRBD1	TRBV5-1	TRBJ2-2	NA	TGCGCCAGCCGACCGCCCAAGGGGACAGGGGGCACCGGGGAGCTGTTTTTT	CASRPPKGTGGTGELFF
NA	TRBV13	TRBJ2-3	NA	TGTGCCAGCAGCTACGGACTTCGCACAGATACGCAGTATTTT	CASSYGLRTDTQYF
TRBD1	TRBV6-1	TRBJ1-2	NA	TGTGCCAGCAGTGATGGTCAGGGGGCTTCGGATGGCTACACCTTC	CASSDGQGASDGYTF
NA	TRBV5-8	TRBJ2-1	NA	TGTGCCAGCAGCTTGTCAGGATATGTGTACAATGAGCAGTTCTTC	CASSLSGYVYNEQFF
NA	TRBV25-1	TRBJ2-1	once	TGTGCCAGCAGTGTCGGTCGGGTGGTCGATGAGCAGTTCTTC	CASSVGRVVDEQFF
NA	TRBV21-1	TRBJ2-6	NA	TGTGCCAGCAGTTCCTACAGTGACAGCTCTGGGGCCAACGTCCTGACTTTC	CASSSYSDSSGANVLTF
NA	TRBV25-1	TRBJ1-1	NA	TGTGCCAGCAGTGAATCGGTAACTAGCACTGAAGCTTTCTTT	CASSESVTSTEAFF
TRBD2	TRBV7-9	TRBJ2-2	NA	TGTGCCAGCAGTAGCGGGATTGACACCGGGGAGCTGTTTTTT	CASSSGIDTGELFF
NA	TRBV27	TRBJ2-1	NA	TGTGCCAGCAGTTTAATGGTTGGGAGTTACAATGAGCAGTTCTTC	CASSLMVGSYNEQFF
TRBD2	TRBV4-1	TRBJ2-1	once	TGCGCCAGCAGCCAGCGGGAGAGGAGAAATGAGCAGTTCTTC	CASSQRERRNEQFF
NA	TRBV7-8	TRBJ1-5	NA	TGTGCCAGCAGCTTAGCTCTCGTTGGCCAGCCCCAGCATTTT	CASSLALVGQPQHF
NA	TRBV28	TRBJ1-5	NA	TGTGCCAGCAGTTTGGCGGGGAATCAGCCCCAGCATTTT	CASSLAGNQPQHF
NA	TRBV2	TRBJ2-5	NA	TGTGCCAGCAGTGCTTCCGGGGAGACCCAGTACTTC	CASSASGETQYF
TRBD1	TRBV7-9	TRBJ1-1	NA	TGTGCCAGCAGCTTAGCGGACAGGGCGAACACTGAAGCTTTCTTT	CASSLADRANTEAFF
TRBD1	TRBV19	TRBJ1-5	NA	TGTGCCAGTAGTATGCTCACAGGGGACCTCTCGCCCCAGCATTTT	CASSMLTGDLSPQHF
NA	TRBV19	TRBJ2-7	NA	TGTGCCAGTAGCCCGGACAGCCTCTCCTACGAGCAGTACTTC	CASSPDSLSYEQYF
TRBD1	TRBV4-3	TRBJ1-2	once	TGCGCCAGCAGCCGACAGGGACAGGGGGGAAACTATGGCTACACCTTC	CASSRQGQGGNYGYTF
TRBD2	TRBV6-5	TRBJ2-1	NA	TGTGCCAGCAGTTACGGGACTAGCACGAATGAGCAGTTCTTC	CASSYGTSTNEQFF
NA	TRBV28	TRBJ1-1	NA	TGTGCCAGCGGGACACAGGGAAGGTTCACTGAAGCTTTCTTT	CASGTQGRFTEAFF
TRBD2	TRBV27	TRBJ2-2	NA	TGTGCCAGCAGGCGCCCATATAGCGGGAGGGCCTTGGTCGGGGAGCTGTTTTTT	CASRRPYSGRALVGELFF